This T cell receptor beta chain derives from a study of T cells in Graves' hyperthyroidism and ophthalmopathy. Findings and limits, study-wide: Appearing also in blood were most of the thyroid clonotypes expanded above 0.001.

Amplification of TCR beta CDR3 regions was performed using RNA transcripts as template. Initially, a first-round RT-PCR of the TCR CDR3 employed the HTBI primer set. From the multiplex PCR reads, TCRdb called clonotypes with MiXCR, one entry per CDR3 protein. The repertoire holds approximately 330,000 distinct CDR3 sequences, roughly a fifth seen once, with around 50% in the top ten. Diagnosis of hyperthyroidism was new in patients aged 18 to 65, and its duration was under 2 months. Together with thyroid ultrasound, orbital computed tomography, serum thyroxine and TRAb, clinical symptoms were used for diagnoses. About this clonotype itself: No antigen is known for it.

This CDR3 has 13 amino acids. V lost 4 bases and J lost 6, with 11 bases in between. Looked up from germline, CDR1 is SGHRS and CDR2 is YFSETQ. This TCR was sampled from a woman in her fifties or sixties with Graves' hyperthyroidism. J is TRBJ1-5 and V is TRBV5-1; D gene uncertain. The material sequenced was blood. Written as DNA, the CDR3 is TGCGCCAGCAGCGTGGGCCCCAGTCAGCCCCAGCATTTT. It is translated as CASSVGPSQPQHF.